One T cell receptor (beta chain) is described in this entry. Its matching antigen is unknown. This sample includes further DNA sequences coding for the same CDR3. It was CD45RO-negative cells, positively selected for CCR7, that made up naive CD8 cells, with terminally differentiated effector memory CD45RA+ cells excluded. This sample stems from a study of shared clonotypes between healthy human individuals. Study summary: The study drew on a couple of women and three men aged 18 to 49 as donors. The plates for each donor numbered three CD4 naive, three CD4 memory, two CD8 naive and one CD8 memory.

This CDR3 comprises 14 residues. V was cut by 0 bases and J by 2 bases, with 9 bases left in between. Per the germline V gene, CDR1 is SGDLS and CDR2 is YYNGEE. Roughly 33,000 T cell genomes, or approximately 190 ng DNA, went into the sorted-subset replicate PCRs. TCRdb keeps only in-frame clones here, not all; method: immunoSEQ multiplex PCR. The table shows about 2.1 million clones, with approximately 92% occurring only once. Regarding the study as a whole: Larger estimated richness was generally seen in naive subsets than in memory subsets.

This TCR derives from a man between 18 and 35 years old in good health. Some clones in this sample may be carry-over from other donors' samples. Input material: naive CD8+ T cells from PBMCs. V gene TRBV9 combines with J gene TRBJ2-7; D not certain. In DNA form, the CDR3 reads TGTGCCAGCAGCGTAGCTGGTTCACCCTACGAGCAGTACTTC. Amino acids: CASSVAGSPYEQYF.